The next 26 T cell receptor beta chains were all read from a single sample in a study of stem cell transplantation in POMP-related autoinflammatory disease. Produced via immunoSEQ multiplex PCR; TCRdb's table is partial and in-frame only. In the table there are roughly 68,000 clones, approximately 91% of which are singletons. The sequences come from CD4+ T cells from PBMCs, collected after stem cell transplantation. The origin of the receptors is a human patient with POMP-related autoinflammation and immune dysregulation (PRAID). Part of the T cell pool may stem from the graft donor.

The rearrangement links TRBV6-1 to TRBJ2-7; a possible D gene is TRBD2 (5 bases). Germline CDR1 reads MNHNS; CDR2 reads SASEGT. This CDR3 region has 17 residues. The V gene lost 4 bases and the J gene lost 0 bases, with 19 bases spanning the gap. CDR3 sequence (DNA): TGTGCCAGCAGTGGAGGCTACGAAGGACTCCGCTCCTACGAGCAGTACTTC. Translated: CASSGGYEGLRSYEQYF.

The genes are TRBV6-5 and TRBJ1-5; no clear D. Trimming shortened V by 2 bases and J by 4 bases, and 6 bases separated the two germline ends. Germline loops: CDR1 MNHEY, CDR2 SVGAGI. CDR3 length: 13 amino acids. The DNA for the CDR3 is TGTGCCAGCAGTTACCCCAGAAATCAGCCCCAGCATTTT. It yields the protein CASSYPRNQPQHF.

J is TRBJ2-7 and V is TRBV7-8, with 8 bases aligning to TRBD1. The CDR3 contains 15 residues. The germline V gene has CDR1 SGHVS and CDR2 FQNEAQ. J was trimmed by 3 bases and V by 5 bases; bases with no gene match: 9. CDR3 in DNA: TGTGCCAGCAGCCTCCGACAGGGGAACTTCTACGAGCAGTACTTC. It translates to CASSLRQGNFYEQYF.

CDR3 sequence: CASSPAQGIWSNQPQHF. CDR3 DNA: TGTGCCAGCAGCCCCGCTCAGGGGATTTGGAGCAATCAGCCCCAGCATTTT. The chain uses TRBV5-5 and TRBJ1-5; D is possibly TRBD1 (6 bases). The CDR3 extends over 17 amino acids. Germline CDR1 is SGHKS and CDR2 is YYEKEE (reference sequence). Trimming left V 4 bases short and J 1 base short, with 18 bases between. Using reference TRBV5-5 and TRBJ1-5 for the parts outside the CDR3, the full variable domain is DAGVTQSPTHLIKTRGQQVTLRCSPISGHKSVSWYQQVLGQGPQFIFQYYEKEERGRGNFPDRFSARQFPNYSSELNVNALLLGDSALYLCASSPAQGIWSNQPQHFGDGTRLSIL.

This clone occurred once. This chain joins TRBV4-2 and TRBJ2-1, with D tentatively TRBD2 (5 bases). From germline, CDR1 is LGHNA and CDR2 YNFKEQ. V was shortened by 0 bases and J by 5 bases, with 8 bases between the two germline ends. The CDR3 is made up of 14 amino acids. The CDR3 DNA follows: TGTGCCAGCAGCCAAGATAGGCGGGACAATGAGCAGTTCTTC. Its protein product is CASSQDRRDNEQFF.

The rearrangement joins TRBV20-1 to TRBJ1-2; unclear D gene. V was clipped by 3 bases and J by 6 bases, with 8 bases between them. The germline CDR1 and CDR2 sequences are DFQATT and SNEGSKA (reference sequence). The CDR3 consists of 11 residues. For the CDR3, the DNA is TGCAGTGCTAGTAGAGAGGATGGCTACACCTTC. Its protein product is CSASREDGYTF.

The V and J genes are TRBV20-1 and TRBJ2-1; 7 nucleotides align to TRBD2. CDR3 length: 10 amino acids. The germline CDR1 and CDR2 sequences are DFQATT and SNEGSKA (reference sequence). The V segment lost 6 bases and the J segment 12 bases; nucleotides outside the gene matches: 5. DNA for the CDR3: TGCAGTGCCGCGGGGGAGGGGCAGTTCTTC. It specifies CSAAGEGQFF.

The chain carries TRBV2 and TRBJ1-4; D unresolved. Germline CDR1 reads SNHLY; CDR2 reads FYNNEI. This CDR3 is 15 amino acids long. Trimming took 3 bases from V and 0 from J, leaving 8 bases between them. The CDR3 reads CASSDLLPTNEKLFF. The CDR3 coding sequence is TGTGCCAGCAGTGATCTACTGCCAACTAATGAAAAACTGTTTTTT.

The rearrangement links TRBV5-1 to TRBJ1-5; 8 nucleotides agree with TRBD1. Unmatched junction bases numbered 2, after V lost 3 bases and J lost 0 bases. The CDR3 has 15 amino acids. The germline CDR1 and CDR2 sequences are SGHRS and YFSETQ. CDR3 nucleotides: TGCGCCAGCAGCTGGGGGACAGGTAGCAATCAGCCCCAGCATTTT. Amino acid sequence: CASSWGTGSNQPQHF.

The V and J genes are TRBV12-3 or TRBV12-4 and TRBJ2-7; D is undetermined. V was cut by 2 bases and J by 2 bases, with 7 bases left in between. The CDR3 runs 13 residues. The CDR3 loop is CASSLYFPYEQYF. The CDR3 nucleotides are TGTGCCAGCAGTTTATACTTCCCCTACGAGCAGTACTTC.

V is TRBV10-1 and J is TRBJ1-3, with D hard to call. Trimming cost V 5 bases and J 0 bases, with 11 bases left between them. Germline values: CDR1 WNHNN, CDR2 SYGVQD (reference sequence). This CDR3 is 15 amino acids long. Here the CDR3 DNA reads TGCGCCAGCAGTCAAGGTTGGGACTCTGGAAACACCATATATTTT. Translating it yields CASSQGWDSGNTIYF.

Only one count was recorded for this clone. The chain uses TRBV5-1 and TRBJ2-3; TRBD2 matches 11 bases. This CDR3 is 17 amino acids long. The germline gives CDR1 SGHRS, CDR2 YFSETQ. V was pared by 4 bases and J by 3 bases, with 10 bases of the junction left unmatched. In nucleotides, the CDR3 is TGCGCCAGCAGCGGTAGCGGGGGGGCCAGACGTACAGATACGCAGTATTTT. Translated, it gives CASSGSGGARRTDTQYF.

The CDR3 loop reads CATSDPRPGSSGNYGYTF. CDR3 in DNA: TGTGCCACCAGTGACCCCCGGCCAGGTTCCTCGGGAAACTATGGCTACACCTTC. V gene TRBV24-1 combines with J gene TRBJ1-2; D not resolved. Trimming removed 4 bases from V and 2 bases from J, with 22 bases in between. The germline V gene has CDR1 KGHDR and CDR2 SFDVKD. The CDR3 contains 18 residues.

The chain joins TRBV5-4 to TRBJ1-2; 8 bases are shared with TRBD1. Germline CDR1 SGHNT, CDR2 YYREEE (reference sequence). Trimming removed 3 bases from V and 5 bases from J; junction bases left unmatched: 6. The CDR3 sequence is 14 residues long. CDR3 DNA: TGTGCCAGCAGCTGGAGGGACAGGCATTATGGCTACACCTTC. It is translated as CASSWRDRHYGYTF. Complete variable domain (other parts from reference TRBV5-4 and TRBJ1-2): ETGVTQSPTHLIKTRGQQVTLRCSSQSGHNTVSWYQQALGQGPQFIFQYYREEENGRGNFPPRFSGLQFPNYSSELNVNALELDDSALYLCASSWRDRHYGYTFGSGTRLTVV.

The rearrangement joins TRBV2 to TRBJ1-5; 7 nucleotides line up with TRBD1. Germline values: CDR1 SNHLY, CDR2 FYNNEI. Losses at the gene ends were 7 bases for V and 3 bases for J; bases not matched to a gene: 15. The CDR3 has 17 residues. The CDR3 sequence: CASTDGDWTGLNQPQHF. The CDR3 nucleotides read TGTGCCAGCACCGATGGGGATTGGACAGGTCTCAATCAGCCCCAGCATTTT. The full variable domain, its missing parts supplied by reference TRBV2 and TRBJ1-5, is EPEVTQTPSHQVTQMGQEVILRCVPISNHLYFYWYRQILGQKVEFLVSFYNNEISEKSEIFDDQFSVERPDGSNFTLKIRSTKLEDSAMYFCASTDGDWTGLNQPQHFGDGTRLSIL.

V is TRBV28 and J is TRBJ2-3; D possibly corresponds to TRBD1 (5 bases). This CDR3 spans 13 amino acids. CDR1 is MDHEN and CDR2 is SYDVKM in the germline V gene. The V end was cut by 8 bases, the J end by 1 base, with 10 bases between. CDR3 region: CASHIRGTDTQYF. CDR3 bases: TGTGCCAGCCATATCAGGGGCACAGATACGCAGTATTTT.

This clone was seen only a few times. The CDR3 DNA follows: TGCGCCAGCAGCTTGGATCCCAACACCATATATTTT. Protein: CASSLDPNTIYF. This rearrangement joins TRBV5-1 to TRBJ1-3; D gene unclear. CDR1 and CDR2 (germline): SGHRS, YFSETQ. V shed 0 bases and J shed 7 bases, with 5 bases lying between them. CDR3 size: 12 residues. Using reference TRBV5-1 and TRBJ1-3 for the parts outside the CDR3, the full variable domain is KAGVTQTPRYLIKTRGQQVTLSCSPISGHRSVSWYQQTPGQGLQFLFEYFSETQRNKGNFPGRFSGRQFSNSRSEMNVSTLELGDSALYLCASSLDPNTIYFGEGSWLTVV.

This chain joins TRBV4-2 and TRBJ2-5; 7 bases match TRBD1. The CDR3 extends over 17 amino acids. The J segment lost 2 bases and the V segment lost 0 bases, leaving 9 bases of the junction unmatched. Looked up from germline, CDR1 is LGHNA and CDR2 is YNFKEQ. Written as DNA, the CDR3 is TGTGCCAGCAGCCAAGAACAGGGGTCTGGGGGACAAGAGACCCAGTACTTC. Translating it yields CASSQEQGSGGQETQYF.

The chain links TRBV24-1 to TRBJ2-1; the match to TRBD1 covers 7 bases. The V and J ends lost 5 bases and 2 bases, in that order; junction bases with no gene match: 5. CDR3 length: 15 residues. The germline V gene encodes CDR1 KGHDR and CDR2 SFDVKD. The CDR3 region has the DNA TGTGCCACCAGTGCGCCGGGACAGCCCTACAATGAGCAGTTCTTC. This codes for CATSAPGQPYNEQFF.

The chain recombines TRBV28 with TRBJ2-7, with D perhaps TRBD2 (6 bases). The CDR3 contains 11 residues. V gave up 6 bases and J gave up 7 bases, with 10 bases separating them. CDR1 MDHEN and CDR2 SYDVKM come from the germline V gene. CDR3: CASSARGEQYF. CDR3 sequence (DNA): TGTGCCAGCAGCGCACGGGGGGAGCAGTACTTC.

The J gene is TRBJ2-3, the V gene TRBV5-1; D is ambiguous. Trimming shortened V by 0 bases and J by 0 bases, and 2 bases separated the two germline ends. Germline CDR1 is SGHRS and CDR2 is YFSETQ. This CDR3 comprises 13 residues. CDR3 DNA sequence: TGCGCCAGCAGCTTGGACAGCACAGATACGCAGTATTTT. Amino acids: CASSLDSTDTQYF. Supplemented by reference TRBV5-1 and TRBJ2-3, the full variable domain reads KAGVTQTPRYLIKTRGQQVTLSCSPISGHRSVSWYQQTPGQGLQFLFEYFSETQRNKGNFPGRFSGRQFSNSRSEMNVSTLELGDSALYLCASSLDSTDTQYFGPGTRLTVL.

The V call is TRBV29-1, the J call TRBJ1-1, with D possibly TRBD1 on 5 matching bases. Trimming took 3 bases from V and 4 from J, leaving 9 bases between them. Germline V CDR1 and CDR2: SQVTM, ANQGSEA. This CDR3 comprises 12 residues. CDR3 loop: CSVEGESTEAFF. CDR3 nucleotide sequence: TGCAGCGTTGAGGGGGAGAGCACTGAAGCTTTCTTT.

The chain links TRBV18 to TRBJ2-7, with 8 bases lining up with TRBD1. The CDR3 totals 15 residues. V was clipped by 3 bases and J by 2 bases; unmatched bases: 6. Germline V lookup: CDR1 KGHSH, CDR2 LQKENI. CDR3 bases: TGTGCCAGCTCACCCGGACAGGGTGATCCCTACGAGCAGTACGTC. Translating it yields CASSPGQGDPYEQYV.

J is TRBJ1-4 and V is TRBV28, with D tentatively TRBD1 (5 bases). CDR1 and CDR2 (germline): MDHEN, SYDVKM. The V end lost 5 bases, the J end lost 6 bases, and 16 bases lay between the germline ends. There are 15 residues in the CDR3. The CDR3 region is CASSPVVQGDEKLFF. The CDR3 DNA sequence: TGTGCCAGCAGTCCCGTCGTGCAGGGCGATGAAAAACTGTTTTTT. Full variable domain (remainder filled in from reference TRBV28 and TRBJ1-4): DVKVTQSSRYLVKRTGEKVFLECVQDMDHENMFWYRQDPGLGLRLIYFSYDVKMKEKGDIPEGYSVSREKKERFSLILESASTNQTSMYLCASSPVVQGDEKLFFGSGTQLSVL.

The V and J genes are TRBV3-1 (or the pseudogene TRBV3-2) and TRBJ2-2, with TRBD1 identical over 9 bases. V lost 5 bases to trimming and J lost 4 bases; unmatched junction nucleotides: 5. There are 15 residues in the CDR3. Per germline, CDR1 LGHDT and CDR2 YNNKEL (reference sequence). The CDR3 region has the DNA TGTGCCAGCAGCAACAGGGGGCATGGCACCGGGGAGCTGTTTTTT. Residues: CASSNRGHGTGELFF.

The CDR3 DNA follows: TGTGCCAGCAGCACCTACAGGGGTGGAGGAGAGACCCAGTACTTC. Protein: CASSTYRGGGETQYF. This chain links TRBV21-1 with TRBJ2-5; the table's TRBD1 call for D was not verified on the DNA. TRBV21-1 is a recognized pseudogene. The CDR3 loop spans 15 amino acids.